These 29 T cell receptor beta chains were sequenced from one sample in a study of blood T cells in healthy people across ages. Alongside a J-beta primer mix, a sample-barcoded 5' primer served in a second PCR lasting about 6 to 12 cycles. TCRdb fed the 5' RACE reads into MiXCR, producing one record per CDR3 protein. The repertoire consists of about 640,000 distinct CDR3 sequences, with 58% occurring once and the leading ten covering around 37%. The sequencing sample was made of blood. The source is a man aged 60-69 years in good health.

This clonotype was seen more than once but under ten times. The gene calls are TRBV9 and TRBJ2-1, with D unresolved. Germline CDR1 is SGDLS and CDR2 is YYNGEE. V lost 0 bases to trimming and J lost 6 bases, with 7 bases between them. The CDR3 is 13 residues long. CDR3 bases: TGTGCCAGCAGCGTAGCTACCTCCAATGAGCAGTTCTTC. Translation gives CASSVATSNEQFF.

The chain couples TRBV29-1 to TRBJ1-2, with unresolved D. The germline V gene has CDR1 SQVTM and CDR2 ANQGSEA. This CDR3 comprises 12 residues. Between the trimmed V and J ends, which lost 6 bases and 2 bases, there was a span of 10 bases. CDR3 sequence reads: CSVATDNYGYTF. The CDR3 coding sequence is TGCAGCGTCGCGACGGACAACTATGGCTACACCTTC.

The CDR3 DNA reads TGTGCCAGCAGCTTCAGGACGGCTGAAGCTTTCTTT. Protein product: CASSFRTAEAFF. This chain connects TRBV7-2 to TRBJ1-1; D gene ambiguous. The germline CDR1 and CDR2 sequences are SGHTA and FQGNSA. The V and J ends lost 3 bases and 6 bases respectively, with 8 bases between them. The CDR3 is 12 amino acids.

This clonotype occurred a few times. The chain joins TRBV6-5 to TRBJ2-7; 8 bases agree with TRBD1. Germline assignment: CDR1 MNHEY and CDR2 SVGAGI. V trimming: 6 bases; J trimming: 7 bases; junction bases outside the gene matches: 14. This CDR3 contains 15 residues. Written as DNA, the CDR3 is TGTGCCAGCAGCCCCAGCGAGACAGGGGTTAGAGAGCAGTACTTC. Its protein product is CASSPSETGVREQYF.

In DNA, the CDR3 is TGTGCCAGCAGCCAAGACCCGGGGGCATTTGAAGCTTTCTTT. Translation gives CASSQDPGAFEAFF. The gene calls are TRBV3-1 and TRBJ1-1; the D gene is possibly TRBD1 (6 bases). Germline CDR1 and CDR2: LGHDT and YNNKEL (reference sequence). V gave up 0 bases and J gave up 7 bases, with 12 bases separating them. There are 14 residues in the CDR3.

V usage is TRBV20-1 and J usage is TRBJ2-1, with D uncertain. V lost 6 bases and J 5 bases, leaving 11 bases between the germline ends. Per germline, CDR1 DFQATT and CDR2 SNEGSKA (reference sequence). The CDR3 covers 12 residues. CDR3: CSAQRPNNEQFF. The CDR3 DNA follows: TGCAGTGCCCAGAGGCCGAACAATGAGCAGTTCTTC.

The chain is built from TRBV5-6 and TRBJ1-2, with 7 nucleotides matching TRBD1. CDR1 and CDR2 from the germline V gene are SGHDT and YYEEEE. The CDR3 has 15 amino acids. J was trimmed by 3 bases and V by 4 bases; bases with no gene match: 9. The CDR3 region has the DNA TGTGCCAGCAGCGACCAACGGGACAGTTACTATGGCTACACCTTC. Its translation: CASSDQRDSYYGYTF.

This clonotype was counted only a few times. The V and J genes are TRBV7-2 and TRBJ1-2; D remains unclear. The CDR3 length is 14 residues. Germline CDR1 SGHTA, CDR2 FQGNSA. V lost 5 bases and J 0 bases, leaving 10 bases between the germline ends. The chain's CDR3 is CASSPAVTNYGYTF. In nucleotides, the CDR3 is TGTGCCAGCAGCCCGGCAGTAACTAACTATGGCTACACCTTC.

This clonotype was seen ten or more times. Being one base from a much bigger clone, this may be a read error. The chain is built from TRBV20-1 and TRBJ2-1, with D unclear. Near its end, the DNA agrees better with TRBJ2-7, so the J call may be wrong. The CDR3 spans 15 residues. Germline CDR1 DFQATT, CDR2 SNEGSKA (reference sequence). The CDR3 nucleotides are TGCAGTGCTAGTCTACTTCCAAGCTCCTACAATGAGCAGTACTTC. Protein product: CSASLLPSSYNEQYF.

This clonotype occurred once. The CDR3 region has the DNA TGTGCCAGCAGTCCCACCGCGTGGCGGGGACACACAGATACGCAGTATTTT. This sequence encodes CASSPTAWRGHTDTQYF. This chain joins TRBV6-1 and TRBJ2-3; D may be TRBD1 or TRBD2 (6 bases each). V lost 5 bases, J lost 2 bases, and 20 bases lay in between. The V gene's germline CDR1 is MNHNS and CDR2 SASEGT. This CDR3 has 17 residues.

This clonotype has just one count. The chain has TRBV20-1 and TRBJ2-1; 10 nucleotides agree with TRBD2. CDR3 length equals 15 residues. J was trimmed by 4 bases and V by 0 bases; bases with no gene match: 3. The V gene's germline CDR1 is DFQATT and CDR2 SNEGSKA (reference sequence). CDR3 DNA sequence: TGCAGTGCTAGAGAGAGGACTAGCGGATACAATGAGCAGTTCTTC. This encodes CSARERTSGYNEQFF.

The genes are TRBV19 and TRBJ1-1; D gene uncertain. The CDR3 totals 12 residues. Trimming removed 6 bases at V and 7 bases at J, with 12 bases between. Looked up from germline, CDR1 is LNHDA and CDR2 is SQIVND (reference sequence). The CDR3 protein is CASSTTGLEAFF. Written as DNA, the CDR3 is TGTGCCAGTAGCACGACCGGACTTGAAGCTTTCTTT.

This clonotype was recorded only once. This rearrangement joins TRBV2 to TRBJ2-1; tentatively, D is TRBD2 (6 bases). V was trimmed by 7 bases and J by 1 base, leaving 8 bases between them. Germline V CDR1 and CDR2: SNHLY, FYNNEI. The length of the CDR3 is 13 residues. This CDR3 reads CASNGGSYNEQFF. The CDR3 nucleotides are TGTGCCAGCAACGGGGGATCCTACAATGAGCAGTTCTTC.

This clonotype was counted between two and nine times. The gene calls are TRBV10-2 and TRBJ2-1; 7 nucleotides match TRBD1. Germline trimming cut 1 base from V and 0 bases from J; bases unmatched to any gene: 3. The CDR3 has 16 residues. CDR1 is WSHSY and CDR2 is SAAADI in the germline V gene. As DNA, the CDR3 is TGCGCCAGCAGTGAGTGGGCAGGGGGCTCCTACAATGAGCAGTTCTTC. Protein product: CASSEWAGGSYNEQFF.

For this clonotype: An end of the junction does not agree with germline; a read error may underlie this. The J gene is TRBJ2-5, the V gene TRBV7-2; D might be TRBD2 (5 bases). CDR1 and CDR2 (germline): SGHTA, FQGNSA. This CDR3 has 16 residues. The CDR3 DNA is TGTGCCAGCAGCCCCGTCGGGGTGTTCATGGAGGAGACTCAGTACTTC. It yields the protein CASSPVGVFMEETQYF.

The chain employs TRBV9 and TRBJ2-1, with 7 bases fitting TRBD2. V shed 6 bases, J shed 10 bases, and the junction held 4 bases outside the gene matches. The CDR3 runs 11 residues. From germline, CDR1 is SGDLS and CDR2 YYNGEE. The DNA of the CDR3 is TGTGCCAGCACCCGGGGGGAGGAGCAGTTCTTC. Its translation: CASTRGEEQFF.

In this sample, this clonotype turned up a few times. The chain carries TRBV12-3 or TRBV12-4 and TRBJ2-1, with 7 positions matching TRBD2. Trimming cost V 3 bases and J 5 bases; bases outside gene matches: 7. This CDR3 comprises 15 residues. The CDR3 DNA sequence: TGTGCCAGCAGTTTGAGTCTAGCGGCCCACAATGAGCAGTTCTTC. This translates into CASSLSLAAHNEQFF.

This clonotype occurred a few times. The rearrangement uses TRBV14 and TRBJ1-2, with no clear D. With 0 bases removed from V and 4 bases from J, the gap between germline ends came to 6 bases. Germline CDR1 SGHDN, CDR2 FVKESK. This CDR3 has 13 residues. The CDR3 DNA is TGTGCCAGCAGCCAAGACCCAAGCTATGGCTACACCTTC. This codes for CASSQDPSYGYTF.

The chain couples TRBV20-1 to TRBJ2-3; D is possibly TRBD1 or TRBD2 (6 bases each). The CDR3 totals 15 residues. V was clipped by 6 bases and J by 6 bases, with 22 bases between them. Germline V lookup: CDR1 DFQATT, CDR2 SNEGSKA (reference sequence). The CDR3 sequence is CSAVWRGGQWDTQYF. The CDR3 nucleotides are TGCAGTGCCGTATGGCGAGGGGGGCAGTGGGATACGCAGTATTTT.

This chain links TRBV6-5 with TRBJ2-7; D unresolved. The CDR3 is made up of 13 amino acids. Germline V CDR1 and CDR2: MNHEY, SVGAGI. Trimming took 2 bases from V and 5 from J, leaving 10 bases between them. DNA of the CDR3: TGTGCCAGCAGTTACCAAAGGGCCCACGAGCAGTACTTC. Its protein product is CASSYQRAHEQYF.

The chain has TRBV5-1 and TRBJ2-2; tentative D call: TRBD1 (6 bases). The CDR3 runs 15 residues. The germline CDR1 and CDR2 sequences are SGHRS and YFSETQ. Trimming cost V 2 bases and J 1 base, with 9 bases left between them. The CDR3 spells CASSFLRGNTGELFF. The CDR3 DNA reads as TGCGCCAGCAGCTTCCTCAGGGGGAACACCGGGGAGCTGTTTTTT.

J is TRBJ1-6 and V is TRBV12-3 or TRBV12-4, with no clear D. This CDR3 region has 16 residues. V was clipped by 2 bases and J by 0 bases, with 8 bases between them. DNA of the CDR3: TGTGCCAGCAGTTTAACGAAGAGCTCCTATAATTCACCCCTCCACTTT. Protein sequence: CASSLTKSSYNSPLHF.

The chain is built from TRBV20-1 and TRBJ2-7; D might be TRBD1 (5 bases). This CDR3 has 17 amino acids. CDR1 and CDR2 (germline): DFQATT, SNEGSKA (reference sequence). V lost 5 bases, J lost 1 base, and 24 bases lay in between. The CDR3 sequence is CSAQTADSPLRSYEQYF. The CDR3 DNA sequence: TGCAGTGCTCAGACAGCTGATTCACCCCTAAGATCCTACGAGCAGTACTTC.

This clonotype was picked up a small number of times. The chain links TRBV27 to TRBJ2-1, with 13 positions matching TRBD2. J lost 8 bases, V lost 3 bases, and 7 bases had no gene match. The germline V gene has CDR1 MNHEY and CDR2 SMNVEV (reference sequence). The length of the CDR3 is 16 residues. CDR3 in DNA: TGTGCCAGCAGTTTTTTTCGGACTAGCGGGGGACATGAGCAGTTCTTC. This translates into CASSFFRTSGGHEQFF.

V usage is TRBV10-3 and J usage is TRBJ2-3, with a weak D call TRBD1 (6 bases). V gave up 7 bases and J gave up 1 base, with 24 bases separating them. This CDR3 is 18 amino acids long. Looked up from germline, CDR1 is ENHRY and CDR2 is SYGVKD. The CDR3 spells CAITRTGKGSEGTDTQYF. CDR3 DNA sequence: TGTGCCATCACACGAACAGGGAAGGGCTCGGAGGGCACAGATACGCAGTATTTT.

This clonotype occurred a few times. V and J are TRBV7-9 and TRBJ2-3, with TRBD2 identical over 7 bases. This CDR3 has 15 amino acids. Germline V lookup: CDR1 SEHNR, CDR2 FQNEAQ (reference sequence). V was clipped by 1 base and J by 2 bases; unmatched bases: 3. The CDR3 here is CASSLVGGTTDTQYF. For the CDR3, the DNA is TGTGCCAGCAGCTTAGTGGGGGGGACCACAGATACGCAGTATTTT.

The rearrangement uses TRBV5-1 and TRBJ1-1; perhaps TRBD1 as D (5 bases). Germline values: CDR1 SGHRS, CDR2 YFSETQ. V lost 4 bases, J lost 3 bases, and 16 bases lay in between. CDR3 size: 15 residues. CDR3 sequence: CASSTGGAGYTEAFF. The CDR3 DNA reads TGCGCCAGCAGCACTGGAGGGGCAGGGTACACTGAAGCTTTCTTT.

This chain links TRBV29-1 with TRBJ1-1; possible D gene TRBD1, 6 bases. The V and J ends lost 4 bases and 4 bases respectively, with 28 bases between them. Germline loops: CDR1 SQVTM, CDR2 ANQGSEA. This CDR3 has 18 amino acids. DNA of the CDR3: TGCAGCGTTGTCCCGCCGAAGGAAGCACAGGGCTTGGGCACTGAAGCTTTCTTT. Protein sequence: CSVVPPKEAQGLGTEAFF.

The chain has TRBV9 and TRBJ1-1, with a weak D call TRBD1 (5 bases). V shed 1 base and J shed 4 bases, with 14 bases lying between them. The germline CDR1 and CDR2 sequences are SGDLS and YYNGEE. The CDR3 spans 15 residues. The CDR3 region is CASSVLSGGFTEAFF. The DNA of the CDR3 is TGTGCCAGCAGCGTACTTTCTGGGGGATTCACTGAAGCTTTCTTT.